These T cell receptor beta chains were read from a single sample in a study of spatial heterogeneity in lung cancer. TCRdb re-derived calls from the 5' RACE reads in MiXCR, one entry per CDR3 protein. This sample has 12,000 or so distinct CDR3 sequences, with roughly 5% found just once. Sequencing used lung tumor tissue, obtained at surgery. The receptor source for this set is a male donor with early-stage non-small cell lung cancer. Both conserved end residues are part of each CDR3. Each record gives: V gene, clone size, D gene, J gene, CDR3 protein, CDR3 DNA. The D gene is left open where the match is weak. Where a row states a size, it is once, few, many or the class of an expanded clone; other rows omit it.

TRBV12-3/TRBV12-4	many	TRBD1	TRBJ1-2	CASSSQGAGGYGYTF	TGTGCCAGCAGTTCCCAGGGGGCAGGTGGCTATGGCTACACCTTC
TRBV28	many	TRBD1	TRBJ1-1	CAGGRSGTTEAFF	TGTGCAGGGGGCAGATCGGGGACCACTGAAGCTTTCTTT
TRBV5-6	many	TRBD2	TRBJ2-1	CASSLGLAVYNEQFF	TGTGCCAGCAGCTTAGGGCTAGCGGTATACAATGAGCAGTTCTTC
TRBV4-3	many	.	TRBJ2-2	CASSQGGLGWAGELFF	TGCGCCAGCAGCCAAGGGGGGCTTGGATGGGCCGGGGAGCTGTTTTTT
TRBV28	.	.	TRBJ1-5	CASRWSNQPQHF	TGTGCCAGCAGGTGGAGCAATCAGCCCCAGCATTTT
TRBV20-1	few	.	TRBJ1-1	CSAKDGLEAFF	TGCAGTGCAAAGGACGGACTTGAAGCTTTCTTT
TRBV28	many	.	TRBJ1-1	CASRPGGARTEAFF	TGTGCCAGCAGACCTGGGGGTGCTAGGACTGAAGCTTTCTTT
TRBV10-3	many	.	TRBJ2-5	CAIREQGGETQYF	TGTGCCATCAGGGAACAGGGCGGCGAGACCCAGTACTTC
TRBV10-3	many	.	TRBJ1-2	CAISGPYGYTF	TGTGCCATCAGTGGTCCCTATGGCTACACCTTC
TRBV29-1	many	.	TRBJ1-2	CSVGFRASYGYTF	TGCAGCGTTGGATTCAGGGCCTCCTATGGCTACACCTTC
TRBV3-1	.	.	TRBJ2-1	CASSPPGVNEQFF	TGTGCCAGCAGCCCGCCCGGAGTCAATGAGCAGTTCTTC
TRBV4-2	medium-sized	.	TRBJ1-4	CASSRGATNEKLFF	TGTGCCAGCAGCCGGGGGGCAACTAATGAAAAACTGTTTTTT
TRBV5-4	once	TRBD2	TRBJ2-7	CASSLGTSGSYEQYF	TGTGCCAGCAGCTTGGGGACTAGCGGCTCCTACGAGCAGTACTTC
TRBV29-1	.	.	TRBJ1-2	CSVTPLDTGYYGYTF	TGCAGCGTAACACCTCTCGATACCGGGTACTATGGCTACACCTTC
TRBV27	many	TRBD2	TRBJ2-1	CASTFLAGGPNEQFF	TGTGCCAGCACCTTTCTAGCGGGGGGGCCCAATGAGCAGTTCTTC
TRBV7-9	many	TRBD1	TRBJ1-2	CASSPADRGLDYGYTF	TGTGCCAGCAGCCCCGCGGACAGGGGGCTAGACTATGGCTACACCTTC
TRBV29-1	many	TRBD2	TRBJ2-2	CSASGGPPNTGELFF	TGCAGCGCTAGCGGGGGGCCCCCGAACACCGGGGAGCTGTTTTTT
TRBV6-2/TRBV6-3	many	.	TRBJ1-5	CASSLDGYSNQPQHF	TGTGCCAGCAGCCTTGATGGTTATAGCAATCAGCCCCAGCATTTT
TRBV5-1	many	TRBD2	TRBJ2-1	CASSSKASSGGAHNEQFF	TGCGCCAGCAGCTCGAAGGCCTCTAGCGGGGGGGCCCATAATGAGCAGTTCTTC
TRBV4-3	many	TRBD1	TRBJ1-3	CASSHYRQGASGNTIYF	TGCGCCAGCAGCCACTATCGACAGGGGGCTTCTGGAAACACCATATATTTT
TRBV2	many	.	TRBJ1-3	CASSSGHSSGNTIYF	TGTGCCAGCAGCTCGGGACACTCTTCTGGAAACACCATATATTTT
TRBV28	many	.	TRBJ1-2	CASSIQGGYGYTF	TGTGCCAGCAGCATACAGGGCGGCTATGGCTACACCTTC
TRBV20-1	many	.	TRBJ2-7	CSALSRGRAYEQYF	TGCAGTGCTCTCAGCAGGGGTAGGGCCTACGAGCAGTACTTC
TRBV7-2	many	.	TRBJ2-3	CASSSDSFTDTQYF	TGTGCCAGCAGCTCGGACAGCTTCACAGATACGCAGTATTTT
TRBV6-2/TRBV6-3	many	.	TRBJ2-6	CASSNRVAGANVLTF	TGTGCCAGCAGCAACAGGGTTGCTGGGGCCAACGTCCTGACTTTC
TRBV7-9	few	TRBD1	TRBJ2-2	CASRRSGGYTGELFF	TGTGCCAGCAGGCGCTCAGGGGGCTACACCGGGGAGCTGTTTTTT
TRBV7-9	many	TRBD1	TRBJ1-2	CASSLTGGTMDYTF	TGTGCCAGCAGCTTAACAGGGGGTACTATGGACTACACCTTC
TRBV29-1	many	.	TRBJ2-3	CSGQPTDTQYF	TGCAGCGGGCAGCCCACAGATACGCAGTATTTT
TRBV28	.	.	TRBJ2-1	CASSLQYNEQFF	TGTGCCAGCAGTTTACAATACAATGAGCAGTTCTTC
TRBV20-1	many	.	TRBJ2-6	CSAEGGGANVLTF	TGCAGTGCTGAGGGAGGTGGGGCCAACGTCCTGACTTTC
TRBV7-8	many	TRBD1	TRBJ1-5	CASSPDRGDQPQHF	TGTGCCAGCAGCCCTGACAGGGGCGATCAGCCCCAGCATTTT
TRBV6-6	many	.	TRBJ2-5	CASSYSTGAETQYF	TGTGCCAGCAGTTACTCGACTGGGGCAGAGACCCAGTACTTC
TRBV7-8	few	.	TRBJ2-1	CASSLRGSSSYNEQFF	TGTGCCAGCAGCTTAAGAGGGAGTAGCTCCTACAATGAGCAGTTCTTC
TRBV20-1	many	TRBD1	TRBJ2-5	CSARDRGLSETQYF	TGCAGTGCTAGGGACAGGGGATTGAGCGAGACCCAGTACTTC
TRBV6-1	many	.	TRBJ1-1	CASSDFGSTLEAFF	TGTGCCAGCAGTGACTTCGGCAGTACGCTTGAAGCTTTCTTT
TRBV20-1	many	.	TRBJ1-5	CSLGEGNSQPQHF	TGCAGTCTGGGAGAGGGGAATAGTCAGCCCCAGCATTTT
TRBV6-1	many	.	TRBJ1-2	CASSAVGASYGYTF	TGTGCCAGCAGTGCTGTGGGGGCAAGCTATGGCTACACCTTC
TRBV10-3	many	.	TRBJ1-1	CAISESGGDTEAFF	TGTGCCATCAGTGAGTCGGGGGGGGACACTGAAGCTTTCTTT
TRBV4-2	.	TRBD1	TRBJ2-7	CASSQVWQGVHEQYF	TGTGCCAGCAGCCAAGTTTGGCAGGGGGTACACGAGCAGTACTTC
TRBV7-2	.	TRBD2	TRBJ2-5	CASSRLAGVQETQYF	TGTGCCAGCAGCCGACTAGCGGGGGTCCAAGAGACCCAGTACTTC
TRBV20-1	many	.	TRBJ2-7	CSASKTASYEQYF	TGCAGTGCTTCCAAGACAGCCTCCTACGAGCAGTACTTC
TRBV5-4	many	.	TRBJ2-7	CASSRDRGSYEQYF	TGTGCCAGCAGCCGAGACCGGGGCTCCTACGAGCAGTACTTC
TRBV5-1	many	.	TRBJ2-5	CASSLLGSRETQYF	TGCGCCAGCAGCTTATTAGGCTCTCGGGAGACCCAGTACTTC
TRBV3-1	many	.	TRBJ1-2	CASSQKSQGNYGYTF	TGTGCCAGCAGCCAAAAGTCGCAGGGTAACTATGGCTACACCTTC
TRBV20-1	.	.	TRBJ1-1	CSAEYPGLNTEAFF	TGCAGTGCTGAGTACCCAGGGTTGAACACTGAAGCTTTCTTT
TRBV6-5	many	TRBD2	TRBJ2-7	CASRRTSGSSYEQYF	TGTGCCAGCAGACGGACTAGCGGAAGCTCCTACGAGCAGTACTTC
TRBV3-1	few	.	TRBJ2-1	CASSRGLWNEQFF	TGTGCCAGCAGCCGGGGTCTTTGGAATGAGCAGTTCTTC
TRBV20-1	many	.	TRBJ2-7	CSATDRSFNSYEQYF	TGCAGTGCCACGGACAGAAGTTTCAATTCCTACGAGCAGTACTTC
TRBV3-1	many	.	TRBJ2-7	CASSHPGGAYEQYF	TGTGCCAGCAGCCACCCCGGGGGAGCCTACGAGCAGTACTTC
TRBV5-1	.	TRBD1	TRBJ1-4	CASRRQGAEDEKLFF	TGCGCCAGCAGGCGACAGGGGGCGGAGGATGAAAAACTGTTTTTT